A single sample is the source of the 13 T cell receptor beta chains below, sequenced in a study of CD8 T cells in Susac syndrome. With random hexamers, reverse transcription was performed on about 0.5 to 1 ug of RNA. TCRdb analysed the immunoSEQ multiplex PCR reads with MiXCR anew, one entry per CDR3 protein. This table holds 330,000 or so distinct CDR3 sequences, over 75% found once. The sequenced sample consisted of CD8+ T cells from PBMCs. Receptor source: a human donor with multiple sclerosis.

The genes are TRBV19 and TRBJ2-1; the match to TRBD2 covers 9 bases. The length of the CDR3 is 16 residues. Germline-derived CDR1 and CDR2 are LNHDA and SQIVND (reference sequence). The J segment lost 3 bases and the V segment lost 10 bases, leaving 13 bases of the junction unmatched. The CDR3 spells CATSDAAGGDYNEQFF. The DNA for the CDR3 is TGTGCCACCTCCGACGCGGCGGGGGGGGACTACAATGAGCAGTTCTTC.

On this clonotype: One end of the junction does not line up with germline, which may come from a read error. The chain links TRBV2 to TRBJ2-1, with 9 bases lining up with TRBD2. The germline V gene encodes CDR1 SNHLY and CDR2 FYNNEI. This CDR3 is built from 15 residues. CDR3 nucleotide sequence: TGTGCCAGCAACCCTAGCGGGGAGGGCGACAATGAGCGGTTCTTC. The encoded protein is CASNPSGEGDNERFF.

This clonotype came up once. The gene calls are TRBV6-1 and TRBJ2-3, with D possibly matching TRBD2 (6 bases). CDR3 length equals 14 residues. CDR1 and CDR2 (germline): MNHNS, SASEGT. V lost 4 bases, J lost 3 bases, and 11 bases lay in between. CDR3 sequence reads: CASSGWSGTDTQYF. The CDR3 nucleotides are TGTGCCAGCAGTGGTTGGAGCGGGACAGATACGCAGTATTTT.

This sequence joins TRBV29-1 and TRBJ2-2, with TRBD1 identical over 7 bases. The CDR3 has 16 residues. The germline gives CDR1 SQVTM, CDR2 ANQGSEA. The V gene end was trimmed by 4 bases and the J gene end by 0 bases; junction bases not matched to a gene: 8. This CDR3 reads CSVGPIDRANTGELFF. The CDR3 coding sequence is TGCAGCGTTGGGCCCATTGACAGGGCGAACACCGGGGAGCTGTTTTTT.

The J gene is TRBJ2-1, the V gene TRBV7-3; 9 bases align to TRBD2. Germline trimming cut 0 bases from V and 4 bases from J; bases unmatched to any gene: 4. Germline CDR1 SGHTA, CDR2 FQGTGA. CDR3 length equals 16 residues. The CDR3 DNA sequence: TGTGCCAGCAGCTTAACGCTAGCGGGGCAATACAATGAGCAGTTCTTC. Encoded protein: CASSLTLAGQYNEQFF.

The rearrangement joins TRBV4-1 to TRBJ1-2; no clear D gene. CDR1 and CDR2 (germline): MGHRA, YSYEKL. V was pared by 2 bases and J by 10 bases, with 29 bases between. The CDR3 loop spans 18 amino acids. The CDR3, as DNA: TGCGCCAGCAGCCAATGGGCTCCAAGGGCGGACTCGGCTATTGACTACACCTTC. Translated: CASSQWAPRADSAIDYTF.

The V gene is TRBV4-3, the J gene TRBJ2-3; D may correspond to TRBD1 or TRBD2 (6 bases each). Between the trimmed V and J ends, which lost 4 bases and 3 bases, there was a span of 14 bases. Germline CDR1 LGHNA, CDR2 YSLEER. This CDR3 has 15 residues. CDR3 sequence: CASSLGGGLTDTQYF. Written as DNA, the CDR3 is TGCGCCAGCAGCCTAGGAGGGGGGTTGACAGATACGCAGTATTTT.

This clonotype was counted once. The chain carries TRBV15 and TRBJ1-5; 8 bases line up with TRBD1. Per the germline V gene, CDR1 is LNHNV and CDR2 is YYDKDF (reference sequence). CDR3 length: 20 residues. Losses at the gene ends were 3 bases for V and 0 bases for J; bases not matched to a gene: 16. In DNA, the CDR3 is TGTGCCACCAGCAGGTCGGACAGGGCGTTCGAGATATATAGCAATCAGCCCCAGCATTTT. Residues: CATSRSDRAFEIYSNQPQHF. The whole variable domain, remainder taken from reference TRBV15 and TRBJ1-5, is DAMVIQNPRYQVTQFGKPVTLSCSQTLNHNVMYWYQQKSSQAPKLLFHYYDKDFNNEADTPDNFQSRRPNTSFCFLDIRSPGLGDTAMYLCATSRSDRAFEIYSNQPQHFGDGTRLSIL.

V and J are TRBV27 and TRBJ2-7; D possibly corresponds to TRBD2 (6 bases). Trimming pared 8 bases from V and 7 bases from J, leaving 9 bases between. The CDR3 covers 10 residues. CDR1 is MNHEY, CDR2 SMNVEV, per germline (reference sequence). CDR3: CASHRGEQYF. The CDR3 bases are TGTGCCAGCCACCGGGGGGAGCAGTACTTC.

About this clonotype: One end of the junction varies from germline; a read error may be responsible. This chain uses TRBV4-1 with TRBJ2-3, with D perhaps TRBD1 (5 bases). Germline CDR1 MGHRA, CDR2 YSYEKL. The CDR3 has 15 residues. The CDR3 region is CASSQDRQGADTRYF. The CDR3 bases are TGCGCCAGCAGCCAAGATCGGCAGGGTGCAGATACGCGGTATTTT.

The V gene is TRBV19, the J gene TRBJ1-1; 9 nucleotides align to TRBD1. The CDR3 spans 17 residues. Germline V gene lookup returns CDR1 LNHDA and CDR2 SQIVND (reference sequence). Trimming at V came to 6 bases and at J to 3 bases, leaving 14 bases not matched to a gene. The CDR3 protein is CASSPPSAGDRDTEAFF. CDR3 coding DNA: TGTGCCAGTAGCCCCCCCTCCGCGGGGGACAGGGACACTGAAGCTTTCTTT. Full variable domain (rest looked up from reference TRBV19 and TRBJ1-1): DGGITQSPKYLFRKEGQNVTLSCEQNLNHDAMYWYRQDPGQGLRLIYYSQIVNDFQKGDIAEGYSVSREKKESFPLTVTSAQKNPTAFYLCASSPPSAGDRDTEAFFGQGTRLTVV.

The chain uses TRBV6-2 or TRBV6-3 and TRBJ2-5, with 10 bases that match TRBD2. V lost 6 bases to trimming and J lost 1 base; unmatched junction nucleotides: 2. Germline V gives CDR1 MNHEY, CDR2 SVGEGT. The CDR3 runs to 14 residues. The CDR3 coding sequence is TGTGCCAGCAGGGGGACTAGCGCCCAAGAGACCCAGTACTTC. Protein: CASRGTSAQETQYF.

The V and J genes are TRBV19 and TRBJ2-2; the match to TRBD1 covers 8 bases. The germline gives CDR1 LNHDA, CDR2 SQIVND (reference sequence). V lost 7 bases and J lost 4; bases outside the gene matches: 11. The CDR3 loop spans 16 amino acids. The CDR3 loop reads CASNDLGQGSTGELFF. The CDR3 coding sequence is TGTGCCAGTAATGACCTCGGACAGGGATCCACCGGGGAGCTGTTTTTT. The variable domain in full, with the rest retrieved from reference TRBV19 and TRBJ2-2, is DGGITQSPKYLFRKEGQNVTLSCEQNLNHDAMYWYRQDPGQGLRLIYYSQIVNDFQKGDIAEGYSVSREKKESFPLTVTSAQKNPTAFYLCASNDLGQGSTGELFFGEGSRLTVL.